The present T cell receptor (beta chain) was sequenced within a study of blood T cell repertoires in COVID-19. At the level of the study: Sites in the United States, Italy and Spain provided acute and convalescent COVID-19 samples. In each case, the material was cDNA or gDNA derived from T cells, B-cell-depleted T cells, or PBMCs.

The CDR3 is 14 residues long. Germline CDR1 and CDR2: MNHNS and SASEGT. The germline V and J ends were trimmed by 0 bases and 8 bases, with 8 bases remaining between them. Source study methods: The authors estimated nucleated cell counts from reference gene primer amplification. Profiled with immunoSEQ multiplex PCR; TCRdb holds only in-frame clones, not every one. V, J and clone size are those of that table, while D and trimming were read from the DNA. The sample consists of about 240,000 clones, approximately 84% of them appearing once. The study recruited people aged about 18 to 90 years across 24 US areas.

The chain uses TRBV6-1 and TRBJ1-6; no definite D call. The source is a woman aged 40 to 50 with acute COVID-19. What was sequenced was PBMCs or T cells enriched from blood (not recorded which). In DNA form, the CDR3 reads TGTGCCAGCAGTGAAGCGACAAGATATTCACCCCTCCACTTT. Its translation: CASSEATRYSPLHF.